A selection of T cell receptor beta chains follows, all from one sample in a study of technical replicates of blood from a handful of donors. Repertoires were generated with immunoSEQ multiplex PCR, while TCRdb's copy carries only in-frame clones and drops some. The sample lists approximately 81,000 clones; roughly 95% were seen once. Material for sequencing was T cells isolated from PBMCs. All receptors derive from a human donor in good health. Both conserved end residues are part of each CDR3. The D gene is left open where the match is weak.

TRBJ1-2 TRBV27 NA TGTGCCAGCAGTTTCCTCGGGGGGCAGCATGTGTATGGCTACACCTTC CASSFLGGQHVYGYTF
TRBJ1-1 TRBV18 NA TGTGCCAGCTCACCGCGACAGAGCACTGAAGCTTTCTTT CASSPRQSTEAFF
TRBJ1-1 TRBV30 TRBD1 TGTGCCTGGATCGCTAGGACAGGCAGAGCTTTCTTT CAWIARTGRAFF
TRBJ1-4 TRBV19 NA TGTGCCAGTAGTCTGGTCTCTCGGGAAGATGCAACTAATGAAAAACTGTTTTTT CASSLVSREDATNEKLFF
TRBJ2-5 TRBV6-5 NA TGTGCCAGCAGTTACTCGGGGGGAGAGACCCAGTACTTC CASSYSGGETQYF
TRBJ2-5 TRBV19 NA TGTGCCAGTAGTATTGACACCTTAGAGACCCAGTACTTC CASSIDTLETQYF
TRBJ1-1 TRBV5-8 NA TGTGCCAGCATTCTCTTCGGGAACACTGAAGCTTTCTTT CASILFGNTEAFF
TRBJ2-7 TRBV9 NA TGTGCCAGCAGCGTAACCAGGGGATTCGCCTACGAGCAGTACTTC CASSVTRGFAYEQYF
TRBJ2-3 TRBV7-9 TRBD1 TGTGCCAGCAGCCGTGACAGGGGGCCCACAGATACGCAGTATTTT CASSRDRGPTDTQYF
TRBJ2-1 TRBV5-1 TRBD2 TGCGCCAGCACCGGACTAGCGGGACAGGAGCAGTTCTTC CASTGLAGQEQFF
TRBJ2-5 TRBV5-4 TRBD2 TGTGCCAGCAGCACAAAGACTAGCGCCTTACAAGAGACCCAGTACTTC CASSTKTSALQETQYF
TRBJ1-1 TRBV9 TRBD1 TGTGCCAGCAGCCGGCCGGGACAGGGGGTCAACACTGAAGCTTTCTTT CASSRPGQGVNTEAFF
TRBJ1-1 TRBV29-1 NA TGCAGCGTCCGGGACACTGAAGCTTTCTTT CSVRDTEAFF
TRBJ2-1 TRBV9 NA TGTGCCAGCAGCGTAGGAATAGCGTTAGTCGATGAGCAGTTCTTC CASSVGIALVDEQFF
TRBJ1-2 TRBV5-8 TRBD1 TGTGCCAGCAACCCGACAGGGGAAGGGAACTATGGCTACACCTTC CASNPTGEGNYGYTF
TRBJ2-3 TRBV4-3 NA TGCGCCAGCAGCCAAGAAACGAGCGCCTACACAGATACGCAGTATTTT CASSQETSAYTDTQYF
TRBJ2-1 TRBV29-1 NA TGCAGCGTCCCTGGCTCTAGCTACGAGCAGTTCTTC CSVPGSSYEQFF
TRBJ1-1 TRBV4-3 TRBD1 TGCGCCAGCAGCGAAACCAGGGGGCGGTGGAACACTGAAGCTTTCTTT CASSETRGRWNTEAFF
TRBJ2-1 TRBV2 NA TGTGCCAGCAGTGAATTGGGACTCACAAATGAGCAGTTCTTC CASSELGLTNEQFF
TRBJ2-2 TRBV4-3 NA TGCGCCAGCAGCCAAGAGTCCAGGGGCTTGACCGGGGAGCTGTTTTTT CASSQESRGLTGELFF
TRBJ1-1 TRBV4-3 NA TGCGCCAGCAGCCACGAGGCCATGAACACTGAAGCTTTCTTT CASSHEAMNTEAFF
TRBJ2-1 TRBV7-9 TRBD1 TGTGCCAGCAGCTGGACAGGGCGTGAGCAGTTCTTC CASSWTGREQFF